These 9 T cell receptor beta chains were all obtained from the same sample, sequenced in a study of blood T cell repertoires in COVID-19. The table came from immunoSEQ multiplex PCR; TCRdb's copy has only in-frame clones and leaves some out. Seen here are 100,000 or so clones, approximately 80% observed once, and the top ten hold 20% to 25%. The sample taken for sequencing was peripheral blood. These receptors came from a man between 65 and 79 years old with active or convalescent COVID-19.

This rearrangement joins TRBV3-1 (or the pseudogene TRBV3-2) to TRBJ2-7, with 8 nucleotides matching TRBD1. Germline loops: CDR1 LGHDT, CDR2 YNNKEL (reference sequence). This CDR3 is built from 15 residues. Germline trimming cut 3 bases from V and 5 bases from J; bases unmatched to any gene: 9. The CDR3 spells CASSHLLTGEDEQYF. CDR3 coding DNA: TGTGCCAGCAGCCACCTATTGACAGGGGAGGACGAGCAGTACTTC.

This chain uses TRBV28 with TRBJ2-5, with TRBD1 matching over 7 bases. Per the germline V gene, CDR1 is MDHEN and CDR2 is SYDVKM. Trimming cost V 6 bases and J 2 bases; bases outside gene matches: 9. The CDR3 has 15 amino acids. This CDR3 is CASRRTVRGQETQYF. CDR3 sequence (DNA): TGTGCCAGCAGGCGGACGGTCAGGGGGCAAGAGACCCAGTACTTC.

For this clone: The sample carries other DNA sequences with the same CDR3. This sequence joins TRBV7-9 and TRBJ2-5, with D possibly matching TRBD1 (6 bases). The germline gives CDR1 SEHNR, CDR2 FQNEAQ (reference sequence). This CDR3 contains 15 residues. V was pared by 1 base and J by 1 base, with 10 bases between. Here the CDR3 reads CASSLGDTPQETQYF. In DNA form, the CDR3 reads TGTGCCAGCAGCTTAGGGGACACCCCCCAAGAGACCCAGTACTTC.

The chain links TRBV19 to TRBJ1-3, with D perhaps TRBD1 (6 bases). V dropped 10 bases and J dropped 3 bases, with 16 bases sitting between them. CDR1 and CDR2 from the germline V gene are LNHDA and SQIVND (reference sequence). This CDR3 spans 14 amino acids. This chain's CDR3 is CAIYDRWVGNTIYF. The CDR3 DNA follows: TGTGCCATTTATGACAGGTGGGTTGGAAACACCATATATTTT.

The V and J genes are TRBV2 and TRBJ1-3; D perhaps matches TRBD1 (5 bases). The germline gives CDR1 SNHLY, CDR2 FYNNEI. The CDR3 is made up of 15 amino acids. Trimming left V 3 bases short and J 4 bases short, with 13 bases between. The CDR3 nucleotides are TGTGCCAGCAGTGATAAAAGGGGCATCGGAAACACCATATATTTT. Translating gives CASSDKRGIGNTIYF. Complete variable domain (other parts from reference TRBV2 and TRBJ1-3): EPEVTQTPSHQVTQMGQEVILRCVPISNHLYFYWYRQILGQKVEFLVSFYNNEISEKSEIFDDQFSVERPDGSNFTLKIRSTKLEDSAMYFCASSDKRGIGNTIYFGEGSWLTVV.

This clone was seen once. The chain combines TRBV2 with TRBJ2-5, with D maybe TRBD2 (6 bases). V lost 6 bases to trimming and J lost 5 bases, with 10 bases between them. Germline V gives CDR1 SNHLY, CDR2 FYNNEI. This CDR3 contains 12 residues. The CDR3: CASRSGGETQYF. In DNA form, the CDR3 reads TGTGCCAGCAGGAGTGGGGGGGAGACCCAGTACTTC.

The CDR3 nucleotides read TGTGCCAGCAGTTGGAGGAGACCTAACTATGGCTACACCTTC. It encodes CASSWRRPNYGYTF. This chain connects TRBV6-2 or TRBV6-3 to TRBJ1-2; the D is unclear. The CDR3 spans 14 residues. Germline V CDR1 and CDR2: MNHEY, SVGEGT. V was pared by 4 bases and J by 0 bases, with 9 bases between.

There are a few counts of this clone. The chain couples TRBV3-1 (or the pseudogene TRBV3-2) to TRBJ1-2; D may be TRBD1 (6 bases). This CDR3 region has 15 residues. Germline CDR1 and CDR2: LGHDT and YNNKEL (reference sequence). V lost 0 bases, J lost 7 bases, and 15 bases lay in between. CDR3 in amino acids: CASSQDRTVRRGYTF. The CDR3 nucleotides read TGTGCCAGCAGCCAAGATCGGACAGTGAGGCGTGGCTACACCTTC.

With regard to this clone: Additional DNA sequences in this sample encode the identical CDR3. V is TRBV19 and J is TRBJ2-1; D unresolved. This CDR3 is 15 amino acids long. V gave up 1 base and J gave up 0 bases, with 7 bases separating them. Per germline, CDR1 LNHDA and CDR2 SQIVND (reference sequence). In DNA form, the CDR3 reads TGTGCCAGTAGTATAGGGCCAAGCTCCTACAATGAGCAGTTCTTC. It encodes CASSIGPSSYNEQFF. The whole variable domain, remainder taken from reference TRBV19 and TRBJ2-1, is DGGITQSPKYLFRKEGQNVTLSCEQNLNHDAMYWYRQDPGQGLRLIYYSQIVNDFQKGDIAEGYSVSREKKESFPLTVTSAQKNPTAFYLCASSIGPSSYNEQFFGPGTRLTVL.